This T cell receptor (beta chain) was identified during a study of blood T cells in healthy people across ages. Combining a sample-barcoded 5' primer with a J-beta primer mix, a second PCR ran for about 6 to 11 cycles. TCRdb analysed the 5' RACE reads with MiXCR anew, one entry per CDR3 protein. The sample lists about 1.8 million distinct CDR3 sequences, about 49% occurring once. This clonotype showed up just once. A read error may account for a junction end that differs from germline. The length of the CDR3 is 13 residues. CDR1 and CDR2 from the germline V gene are MNHEY and SMNVEV (reference sequence).

The source is a woman in her forties in good health. Sequenced: blood. The chain links TRBV27 to TRBJ2-4; maybe TRBD1 (5 bases). The J call is uncertain, as TRBJ2-7 better fits the DNA end. CDR3 in DNA: TGTGCCCGCAGTCCCCAGGGTTCGGACGAGCAGTACTTC. Translation: CARSPQGSDEQYF.